The entry below gives a single TCR beta chain sequence along with its context. Its antigen is not identified. The entry originates in a study of a mutant IDH1 vaccine in newly diagnosed glioma. Background on the study: Previous treatment comprised radiotherapy, temozolomide, or both, mostly both.

The time point: week 35, safety follow-up. In the vaccine, a single dose held 300 ug of the mutant IDH1 20-mer peptide, along with topical imiquimod. Eight vaccinations were given in weeks 1, 3, 5, 7, 11, 15, 19 and 23. The astrocytomas were IDH1-mutant, ATRX-negative, and WHO grade 3 or 4. CDR1 and CDR2 from the germline V gene are SGHDT and YYEEEE. V was pared by 2 bases and J by 3 bases, with 14 bases between. The CDR3 is 16 amino acids. Study-level results: Pseudoprogression appeared independent of alterations in top peripheral clonotypes.

TCRdb keeps only in-frame clones here, not all; method: immunoSEQ multiplex PCR. The sample lists 30,000 or so clones; roughly 85% were seen once. The source is a young woman with glioma. Sequenced here: PBMCs, sampled from a glioma patient whose treatment included an IDH1 peptide vaccine. This chain joins TRBV5-6 and TRBJ1-4, with no clear D. The CDR3 loop is CASSFSRRNPNEKLFF. The CDR3 bases are TGTGCCAGCAGCTTTTCGCGGAGGAACCCTAATGAAAAACTGTTTTTT.